This is a list of T cell receptor beta chains from one sample in a study of CXCR3-negative and CXCR3-positive naive CD8 T cells. Using the 5' RACE reads, TCRdb records one entry per CDR3 protein without DNA. The sample's table shows roughly 55,000 distinct CDR3 sequences. The specimen sequenced was naive CXCR3+ CD8+ T cells from blood. The receptors were sampled from a human donor in good health. Some clones in this sample may be carry-over from other donors' samples. The CDR3 runs from the conserved cysteine through the conserved F or W.

TRBV20-1	TRBJ1-5	CSAKDRGQGTQHF
TRBV7-9	TRBJ1-1	CASSHPFPFEAFF
TRBV28	TRBJ2-3	CASSFYLSGGPLGDTQYF
TRBV19	TRBJ1-1	CATHSDGNTEAFF
TRBV7-9	TRBJ1-2	CASSSPTDPTGGHGYTF
TRBV29-1	TRBJ2-5	CSERQGAGETQYF
TRBV7-8	TRBJ2-1	CASSLMRSKQFF
TRBV4-3	TRBJ1-1	CGSRQERGLEAFF
TRBV6-2/TRBV6-3	TRBJ2-7	CASSYSGEYYEQYF
TRBV28	TRBJ2-7	CASSLRLTGFVGQYF
TRBV20-1	TRBJ1-5	CSASPRGDQPQHF
TRBV7-8	TRBJ2-7	CASVRDSDYEQYF
TRBV14	TRBJ2-7	CASSHLGNSYEQYF
TRBV19	TRBJ2-5	CASSRIGAQETQYF
TRBV29-1	TRBJ1-3	CSVEAPTPSGNTIYF
TRBV5-1	TRBJ2-1	CASSFRGKENYNEQFF
TRBV20-1	TRBJ2-1	CSARLTGLNDNEQFF
TRBV5-6	TRBJ2-7	CASSSRGRFYEQYF
TRBV7-9	TRBJ1-6	CASSLVRGSAKNSPLHF
TRBV20-1	TRBJ2-7	CSASPGGSYEQYF
TRBV7-9	TRBJ2-1	CASSSVNTGEQFF
TRBV28	TRBJ2-7	CASSLRVYEQYF
TRBV5-1	TRBJ2-7	CASSLADSSEQYF
TRBV13	TRBJ2-1	CASSLPDRSTYNEQFF
TRBV12-3/TRBV12-4	TRBJ2-2	CASSPLSLNTGELFF
TRBV6-5	TRBJ2-7	CASSLTGDSYEQYF
TRBV4-3	TRBJ2-7	CASSQSTGDFYEQYF
TRBV7-9	TRBJ2-7	CASSLVLAGVYEQYF
TRBV12-3/TRBV12-4	TRBJ2-7	CASSPPLRYEQYF
TRBV29-1	TRBJ2-7	CSAATGSYEQYF
TRBV6-2/TRBV6-3	TRBJ2-3	CASSYGTDTDTQYF
TRBV28	TRBJ2-7	CASSLLNGLVTSEQYF
TRBV5-1	TRBJ2-7	CASSPAGGEQYF
TRBV20-1	TRBJ2-1	CSARDRRTSSYNEQFF
TRBV11-3	TRBJ2-2	CVSSLGSGELFF
TRBV3-1	TRBJ2-4	CASSQATMALAKNIQYF
TRBV12-3/TRBV12-4	TRBJ2-1	CASTTDPSYNEQSF
TRBV29-1	TRBJ2-3	CSVDLAGEYTDTQYF
TRBV4-3	TRBJ2-7	CASSHDRGGEQYF